This T cell receptor (beta chain) was profiled in a study of cytomegalovirus exposure and HLA in healthy donors. Deletions cut 2 bases from V and 0 bases from J, with 3 bases between. This CDR3 has 13 residues. The germline CDR1 and CDR2 sequences are MNHEY and SMNVEV (reference sequence). The PCR was carried out with 60 Vbeta primers and 13 Jbeta primers. The assay was immunoSEQ multiplex PCR, and TCRdb's table has in-frame clones only and misses some. This table holds 210,000 or so clones, around four fifths found once. Study-level points and caveats: It was 160 or so TCR beta chains that were listed as cytomegalovirus-associated. Other equally common chains were less clonally expanded than HLA-associated TCR beta chains, a later analysis showed. Accurate predictions that matched the HLA-A and HLA-B alleles of most subjects were reportedly made from TCR beta sequences. An analysis done earlier found most TCR beta V segments productive about 87% or about 30% of the time.

This clone has just one count. The antigen is not known. The sequence derives from a boy aged 2-9 years in good health and CMV-seronegative. The sequencing input was PBMCs. The chain recombines TRBV27 with TRBJ2-3; no firm D call. The CDR3 loop is CASSLGSTDTQYF. The CDR3 DNA reads as TGTGCCAGCAGTTTAGGCAGCACAGATACGCAGTATTTT.